Reported below is one TCR beta chain. The junction had 7 bases not matched to a gene; V was cut back by 0 bases and J by 5 bases. Germline V gene data show CDR1 as SGHRS and CDR2 as YFSETQ. The CDR3 is 16 amino acids. From the 5' RACE reads, TCRdb called clonotypes with MiXCR, one entry per CDR3 protein. The sample holds 1.5 million to 2 million distinct CDR3 sequences, about 32% seen once. The data were taken from a study of identical twins. This chain connects TRBV5-1 to TRBJ2-3; 9 bases are a match to TRBD2. The source of this sequence is a newborn girl in good health. The sequenced sample was cord blood. For the CDR3, the DNA is TGCGCCAGCAGCTTGGAGATAGCGGGAGCGGGAGATACGCAGTATTTT. As protein: CASSLEIAGAGDTQYF.